Here is one T cell receptor (beta chain) with its context. This specimen comes from a study of control samples from healthy donors and cancer patients. Germline V lookup: CDR1 MNHEY, CDR2 SMNVEV (reference sequence). V gave up 5 bases and J gave up 2 bases, with 10 bases separating them. The CDR3 loop spans 13 amino acids. Some clones are missing from TCRdb's copy, which holds only in-frame ones; the method was immunoSEQ multiplex PCR. The data hold 150,000 to 200,000 clones, with 70% to 90% observed a single time. This TCR came from a man younger than 35 in good health. Sequenced material: blood. V gene TRBV27 combines with J gene TRBJ2-7, with no clear D. CDR3 amino acids: CASSGTTPYEQYF. CDR3 coding DNA: TGTGCCAGCAGTGGCACTACGCCCTACGAGCAGTACTTC.